This T cell receptor beta chain was sequenced in a study of blood T cell repertoires in COVID-19. Study summary: T cells, B-cell-depleted T cells, or PBMCs provided the cDNA or gDNA that served as material.

Authors' methods: Amplification of reference gene primers was used by the study to estimate nucleated cell counts. Repertoires were generated with immunoSEQ multiplex PCR, while TCRdb's copy carries only in-frame clones and drops some. D and trimming come from the DNA, and the V and J calls and clone size come from that table. The data show more than 200,000 clones, with approximately 90% seen just once and 10% to 11% held by the top ten. This CDR3 region has 15 residues. Between the trimmed V and J ends, which lost 2 bases and 6 bases, there was a span of 12 bases. Germline V gives CDR1 SGHNT, CDR2 YYREEE (reference sequence). This clone was picked up one time. Those enrolled, adults aged roughly 18 to 90 years, came from about two dozen US areas.

Specimen: PBMCs or T cells enriched from blood (not recorded which). The receptor was isolated from a man under 40 who had recovered from COVID-19. The genes are TRBV5-4 and TRBJ1-6, with D perhaps matching TRBD1 (6 bases). Here the CDR3 reads CASSLGQTPNSPLHF. Here the CDR3 DNA reads TGTGCCAGCAGCTTAGGACAGACACCTAATTCACCCCTCCACTTT.